This T cell receptor (beta chain) was obtained from a study of CD8+ T cells in alopecia areata. Study in general: Each of the treated patients was given oral tofacitinib, 5 to 10 mg twice daily, for moderate-to-severe alopecia areata. The study gave tofacitinib for 6 to 18 months, then 6 months off drug. Overall study results and limits: Alphabeta T cells residing in normal skin are also sequenced in scalp samples. Many expanded lesional clones remained in scalp and blood on tofacitinib.

This CDR3 region has 13 residues. CDR1 and CDR2 (germline): MGHDK, SYGVNS. V shed 6 bases, J shed 4 bases, and the junction held 1 base outside the gene matches. Concerning this clone: Its matching antigen is unknown.

Sequencing relied on a cDNA template that was reverse transcribed from extracted RNA. Clones were sequenced by immunoSEQ multiplex PCR, and TCRdb holds only the in-frame ones, with some missing. The table has about 200,000 clones, approximately 60% seen once. Described treatment: oral pan-JAK inhibitor, 5-10 mg twice daily. The origin of this receptor is a human donor with alopecia areata. The input for sequencing was CD4+ T cells sorted from blood, taken at week 4, from a patient treated with tofacitinib. The chain has TRBV25-1 and TRBJ1-2, with 11 positions matching TRBD1. The CDR3 spells CASRGQGGYGYTF. CDR3 DNA sequence: TGTGCCAGCAGGGGACAGGGGGGCTATGGCTACACCTTC.